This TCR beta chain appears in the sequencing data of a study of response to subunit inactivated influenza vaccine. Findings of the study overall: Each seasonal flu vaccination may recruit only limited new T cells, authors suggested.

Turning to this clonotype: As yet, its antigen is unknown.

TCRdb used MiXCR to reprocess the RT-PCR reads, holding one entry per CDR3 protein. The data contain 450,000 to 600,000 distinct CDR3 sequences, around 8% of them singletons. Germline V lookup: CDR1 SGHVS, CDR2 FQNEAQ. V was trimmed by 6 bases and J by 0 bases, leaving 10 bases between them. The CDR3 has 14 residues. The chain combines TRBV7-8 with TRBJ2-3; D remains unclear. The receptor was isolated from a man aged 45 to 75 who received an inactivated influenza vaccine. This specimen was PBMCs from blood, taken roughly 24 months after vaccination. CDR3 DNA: TGTGCCAGCAGACTTCGCGTTAGCACAGATACGCAGTATTTT. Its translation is CASRLRVSTDTQYF.